This T cell receptor (beta chain) was documented in a study of T cells after yellow fever vaccination. TCRdb used MiXCR to reprocess the 5' RACE reads, holding one entry per CDR3 protein. The sample lists some 300,000 distinct CDR3 sequences, 7% to 10% occurring once. This CDR3 is built from 15 residues. The ends lost 5 bases at V and 4 bases at J; junction bases unmatched: 10. Per germline, CDR1 SGHTA and CDR2 FQGNSA. This clonotype was observed a handful of times. Sample: PBMCs, taken more than 35 days after the first yellow fever vaccination. V gene TRBV7-2 combines with J gene TRBJ1-1, with 7 bases lining up with TRBD1. The receptor's source is a man aged 18 to 30 who received the YFV17D yellow fever vaccine. This CDR3 reads CASSAGTAKITEAFF. DNA of the CDR3: TGTGCCAGCAGCGCCGGGACAGCGAAGATCACTGAAGCTTTCTTT.